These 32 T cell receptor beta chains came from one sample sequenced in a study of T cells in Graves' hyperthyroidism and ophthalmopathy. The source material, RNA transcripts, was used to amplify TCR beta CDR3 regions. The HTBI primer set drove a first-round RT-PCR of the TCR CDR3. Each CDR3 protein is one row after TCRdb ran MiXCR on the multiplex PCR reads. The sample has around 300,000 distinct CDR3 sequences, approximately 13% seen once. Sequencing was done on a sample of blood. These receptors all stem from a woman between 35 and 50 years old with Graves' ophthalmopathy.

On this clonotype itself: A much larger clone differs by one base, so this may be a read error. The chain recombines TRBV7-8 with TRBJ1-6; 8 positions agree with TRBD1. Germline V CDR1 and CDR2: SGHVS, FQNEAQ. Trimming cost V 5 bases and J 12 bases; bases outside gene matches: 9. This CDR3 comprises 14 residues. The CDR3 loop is CASSSATGDLPLHF. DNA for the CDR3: TGTGCCAGCAGCAGCGCGACAGGGGATCTACCCCTCCACTTT.

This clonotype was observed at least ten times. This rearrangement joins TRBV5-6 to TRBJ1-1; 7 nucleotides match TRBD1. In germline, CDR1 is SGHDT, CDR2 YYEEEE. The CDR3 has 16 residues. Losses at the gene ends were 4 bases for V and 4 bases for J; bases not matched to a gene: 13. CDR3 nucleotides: TGTGCCAGCAGCATCGGACAGGTCGCGGTGAGCACTGAAGCTTTCTTT. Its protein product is CASSIGQVAVSTEAFF.

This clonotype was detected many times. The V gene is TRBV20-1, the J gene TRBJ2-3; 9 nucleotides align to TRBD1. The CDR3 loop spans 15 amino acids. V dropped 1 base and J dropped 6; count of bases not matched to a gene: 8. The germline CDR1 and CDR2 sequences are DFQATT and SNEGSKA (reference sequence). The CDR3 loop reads CSARADRGRMDTQYF. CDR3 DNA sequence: TGCAGTGCTAGAGCGGACAGGGGTAGAATGGATACGCAGTATTTT.

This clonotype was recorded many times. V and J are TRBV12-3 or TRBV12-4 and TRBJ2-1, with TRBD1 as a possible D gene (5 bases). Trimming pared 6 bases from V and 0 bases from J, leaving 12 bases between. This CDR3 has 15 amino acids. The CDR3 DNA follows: TGTGCCAGCAGGGATTACAGGAGCTCCTACAATGAGCAGTTCTTC. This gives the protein CASRDYRSSYNEQFF.

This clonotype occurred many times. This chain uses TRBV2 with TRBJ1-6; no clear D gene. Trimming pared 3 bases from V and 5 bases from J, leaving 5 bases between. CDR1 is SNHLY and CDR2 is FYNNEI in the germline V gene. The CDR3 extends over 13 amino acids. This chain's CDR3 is CASSETDNSPLHF. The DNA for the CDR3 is TGTGCCAGCAGTGAGACCGATAATTCACCCCTCCACTTT.

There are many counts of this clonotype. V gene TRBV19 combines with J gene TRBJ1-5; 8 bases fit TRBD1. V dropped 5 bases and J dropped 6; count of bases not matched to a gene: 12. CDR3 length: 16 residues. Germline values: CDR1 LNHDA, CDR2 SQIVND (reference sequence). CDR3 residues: CASSERSGGGRQPQHF. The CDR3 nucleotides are TGTGCCAGTAGTGAGAGGTCAGGGGGCGGACGTCAGCCCCAGCATTTT.

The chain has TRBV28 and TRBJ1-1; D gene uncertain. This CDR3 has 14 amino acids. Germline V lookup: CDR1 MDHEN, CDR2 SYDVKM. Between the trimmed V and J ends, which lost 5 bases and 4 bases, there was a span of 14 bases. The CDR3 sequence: CASSTDALITEAFF. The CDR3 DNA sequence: TGTGCCAGCAGTACGGACGCCCTGATCACTGAAGCTTTCTTT.

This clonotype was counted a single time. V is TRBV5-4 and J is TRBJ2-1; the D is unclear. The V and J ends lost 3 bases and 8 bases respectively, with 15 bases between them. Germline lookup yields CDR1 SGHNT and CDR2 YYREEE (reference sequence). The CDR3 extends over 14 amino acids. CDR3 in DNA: TGTGCCAGCAGCTCGGAGTCTGCAGGTCATGAGCAGTTCTTC. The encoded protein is CASSSESAGHEQFF.

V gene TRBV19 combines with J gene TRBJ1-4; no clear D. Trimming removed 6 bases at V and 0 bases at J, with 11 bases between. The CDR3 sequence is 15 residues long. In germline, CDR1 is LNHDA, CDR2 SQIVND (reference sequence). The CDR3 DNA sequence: TGTGCCAGTAGAACACAGCTGGCAACTAATGAAAAACTGTTTTTT. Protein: CASRTQLATNEKLFF.

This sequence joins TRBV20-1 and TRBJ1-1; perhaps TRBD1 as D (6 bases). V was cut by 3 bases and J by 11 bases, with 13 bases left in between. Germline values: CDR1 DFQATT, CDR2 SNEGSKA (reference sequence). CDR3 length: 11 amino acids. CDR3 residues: CSASGGARAFF. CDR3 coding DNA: TGCAGTGCTAGTGGGGGGGCGCGGGCTTTCTTT.

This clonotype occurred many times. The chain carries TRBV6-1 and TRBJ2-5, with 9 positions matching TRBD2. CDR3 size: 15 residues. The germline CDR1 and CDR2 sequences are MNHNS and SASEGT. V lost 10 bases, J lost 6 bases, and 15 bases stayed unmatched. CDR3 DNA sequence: TGTGCCACCAGCAGTATGGCGGGAGGGCTGAAGACCCAGTACTTC. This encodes CATSSMAGGLKTQYF.

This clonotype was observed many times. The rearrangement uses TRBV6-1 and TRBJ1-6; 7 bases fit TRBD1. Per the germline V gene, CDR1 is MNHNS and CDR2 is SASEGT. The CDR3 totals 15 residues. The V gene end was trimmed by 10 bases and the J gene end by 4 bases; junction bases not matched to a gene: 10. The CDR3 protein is CATRPSGQYNSPLHF. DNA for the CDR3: TGTGCCACCCGACCGTCGGGACAGTATAATTCACCCCTCCACTTT.

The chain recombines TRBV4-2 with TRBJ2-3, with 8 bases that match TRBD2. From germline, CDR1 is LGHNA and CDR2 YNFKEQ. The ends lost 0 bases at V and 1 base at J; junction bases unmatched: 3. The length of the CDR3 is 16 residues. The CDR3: CASSQEQAGGTDTQYF. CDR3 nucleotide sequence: TGTGCCAGCAGCCAAGAACAAGCGGGGGGCACAGATACGCAGTATTTT.

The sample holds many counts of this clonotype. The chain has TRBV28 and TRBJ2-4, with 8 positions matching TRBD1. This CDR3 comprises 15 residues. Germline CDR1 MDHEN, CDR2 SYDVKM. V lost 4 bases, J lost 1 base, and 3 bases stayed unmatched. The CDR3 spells CASSWTGSAKNIQYF. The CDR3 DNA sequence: TGTGCCAGCAGTTGGACAGGGTCGGCCAAAAACATTCAGTACTTC.

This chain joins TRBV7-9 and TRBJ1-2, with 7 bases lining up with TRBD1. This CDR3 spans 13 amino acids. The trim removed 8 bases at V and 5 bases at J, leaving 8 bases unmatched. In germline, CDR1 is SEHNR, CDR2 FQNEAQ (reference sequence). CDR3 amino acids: CASVGGGGYGYTF. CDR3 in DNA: TGTGCCAGCGTAGGAGGGGGCGGGTATGGCTACACCTTC.

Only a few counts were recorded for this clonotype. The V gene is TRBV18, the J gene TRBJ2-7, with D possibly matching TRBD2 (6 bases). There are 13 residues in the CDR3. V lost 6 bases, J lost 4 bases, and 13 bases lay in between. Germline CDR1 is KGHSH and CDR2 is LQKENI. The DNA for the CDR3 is TGTGCCAGCTCCGCGCGGGGTGTTTACGAGCAGTACTTC. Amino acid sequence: CASSARGVYEQYF.

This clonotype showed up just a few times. CDR3 sequence reads: CASRPRGGANGELFF. The CDR3 region has the DNA TGTGCCAGCAGACCCCGCGGGGGGGCGAACGGGGAGCTGTTTTTT. The chain recombines TRBV7-9 with TRBJ2-2; 9 bases fit TRBD2. The V gene's germline CDR1 is SEHNR and CDR2 FQNEAQ (reference sequence). V lost 6 bases to trimming and J lost 7 bases; unmatched junction nucleotides: 9. CDR3 length: 15 residues.

CDR3 in DNA: TGTGCCTGGACTGCGGGGGACTACCGGTGGGGCAATCAGCCCCAGCATTTT. It yields the protein CAWTAGDYRWGNQPQHF. The V gene is TRBV30, the J gene TRBJ1-5; a possible D gene is TRBD1 (5 bases). V was cut by 4 bases and J by 2 bases, with 21 bases left in between. The CDR3 extends over 17 amino acids. From germline, CDR1 is GTSNPN and CDR2 SVGIG (reference sequence).

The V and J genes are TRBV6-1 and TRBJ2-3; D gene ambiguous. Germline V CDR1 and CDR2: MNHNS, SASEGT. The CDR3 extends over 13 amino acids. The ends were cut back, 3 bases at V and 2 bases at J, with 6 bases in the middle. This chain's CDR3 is CASSETFTDTQYF. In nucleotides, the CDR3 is TGTGCCAGCAGTGAGACTTTCACAGATACGCAGTATTTT.

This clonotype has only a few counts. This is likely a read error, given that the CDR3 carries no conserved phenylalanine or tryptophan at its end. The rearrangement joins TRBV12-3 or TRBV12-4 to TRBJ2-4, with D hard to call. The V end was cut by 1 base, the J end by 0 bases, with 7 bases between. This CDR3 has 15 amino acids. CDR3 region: CASSLGSLAKNIQYL. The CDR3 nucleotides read TGTGCCAGCAGTTTAGGTTCTCTAGCCAAAAACATTCAGTACCTC.

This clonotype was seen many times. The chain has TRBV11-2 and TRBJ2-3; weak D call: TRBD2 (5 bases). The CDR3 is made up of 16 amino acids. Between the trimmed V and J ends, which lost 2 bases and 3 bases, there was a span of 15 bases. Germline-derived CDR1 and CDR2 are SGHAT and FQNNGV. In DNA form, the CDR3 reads TGTGCCAGCAGCTTAAATGGGCGGGTTCGTACAGATACGCAGTATTTT. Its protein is CASSLNGRVRTDTQYF.

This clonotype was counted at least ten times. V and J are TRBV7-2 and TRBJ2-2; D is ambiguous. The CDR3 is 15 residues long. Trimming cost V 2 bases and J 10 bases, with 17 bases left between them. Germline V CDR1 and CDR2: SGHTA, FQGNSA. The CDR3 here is CASSLLEGPLLELFF. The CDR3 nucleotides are TGTGCCAGCAGCTTACTCGAAGGGCCCTTACTGGAGCTGTTTTTT. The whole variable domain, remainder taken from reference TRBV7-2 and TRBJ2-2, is GAGVSQSPSNKVTEKGKDVELRCDPISGHTALYWYRQSLGQGLEFLIYFQGNSAPDKSGLPSDRFSAERTGGSVSTLTIQRTQQEDSAVYLCASSLLEGPLLELFFGEGSRLTVL.

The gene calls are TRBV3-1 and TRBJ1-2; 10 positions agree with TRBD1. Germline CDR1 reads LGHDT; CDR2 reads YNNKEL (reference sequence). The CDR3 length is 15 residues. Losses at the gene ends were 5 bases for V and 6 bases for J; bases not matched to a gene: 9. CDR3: CASSFRDRGVDGYTF. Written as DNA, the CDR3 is TGTGCCAGCAGCTTCCGGGACAGGGGAGTGGATGGCTACACCTTC.

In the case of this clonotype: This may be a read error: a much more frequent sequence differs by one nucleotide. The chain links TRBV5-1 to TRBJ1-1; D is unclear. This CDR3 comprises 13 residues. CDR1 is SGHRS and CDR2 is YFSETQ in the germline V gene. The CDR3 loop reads CASRLVQNTEAFF. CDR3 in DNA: TGCGCCAGCAGATTGGTTCAGAACACTGAAGCTTTCTTT.

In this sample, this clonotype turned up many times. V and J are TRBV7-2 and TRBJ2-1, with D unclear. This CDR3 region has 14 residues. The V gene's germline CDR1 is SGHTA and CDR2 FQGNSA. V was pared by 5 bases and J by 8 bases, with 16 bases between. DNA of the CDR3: TGTGCCAGCAGCCCGATAGCCCCCTCTCATGAGCAGTTCTTC. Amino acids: CASSPIAPSHEQFF.

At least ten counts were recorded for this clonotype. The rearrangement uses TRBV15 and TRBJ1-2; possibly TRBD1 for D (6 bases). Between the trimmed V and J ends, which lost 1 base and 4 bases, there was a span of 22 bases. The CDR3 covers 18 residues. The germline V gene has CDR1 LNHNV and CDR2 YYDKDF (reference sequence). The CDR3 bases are TGTGCCACCAGCAGAGGCGGCGCGGAGGGGGACATCCTCTATGGCTACACCTTC. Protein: CATSRGGAEGDILYGYTF. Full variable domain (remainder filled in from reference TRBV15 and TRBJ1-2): DAMVIQNPRYQVTQFGKPVTLSCSQTLNHNVMYWYQQKSSQAPKLLFHYYDKDFNNEADTPDNFQSRRPNTSFCFLDIRSPGLGDTAMYLCATSRGGAEGDILYGYTFGSGTRLTVV.

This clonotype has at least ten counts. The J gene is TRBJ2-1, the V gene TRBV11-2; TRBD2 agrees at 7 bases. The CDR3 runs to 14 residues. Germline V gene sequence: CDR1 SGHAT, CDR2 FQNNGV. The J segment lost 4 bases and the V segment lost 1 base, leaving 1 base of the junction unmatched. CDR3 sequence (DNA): TGTGCCAGCAGCTTAGCCGGGGGGTACAATGAGCAGTTCTTC. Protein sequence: CASSLAGGYNEQFF.

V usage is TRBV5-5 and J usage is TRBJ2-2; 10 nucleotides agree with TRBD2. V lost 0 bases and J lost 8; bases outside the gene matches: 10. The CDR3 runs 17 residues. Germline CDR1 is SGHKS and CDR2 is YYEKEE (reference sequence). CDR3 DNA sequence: TGTGCCAGCAGCTTGGTGGCTAGCGGGAGTCGGCGGGGGGAGCTGTTTTTT. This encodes CASSLVASGSRRGELFF.

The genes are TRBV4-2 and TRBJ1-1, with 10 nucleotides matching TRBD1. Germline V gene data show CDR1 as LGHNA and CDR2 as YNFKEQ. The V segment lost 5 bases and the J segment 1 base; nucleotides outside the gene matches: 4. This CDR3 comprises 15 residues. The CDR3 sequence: CASSTRTGGNTEAFF. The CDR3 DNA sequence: TGTGCCAGCAGCACCCGGACAGGGGGGAACACTGAAGCTTTCTTT.

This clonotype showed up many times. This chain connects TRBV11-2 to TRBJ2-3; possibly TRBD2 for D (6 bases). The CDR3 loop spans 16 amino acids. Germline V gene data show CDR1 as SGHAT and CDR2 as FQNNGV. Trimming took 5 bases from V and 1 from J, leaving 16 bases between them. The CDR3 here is CASSLRAGLGTDTQYF. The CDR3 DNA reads TGTGCCAGCAGCCTTAGGGCGGGACTCGGCACAGATACGCAGTATTTT.

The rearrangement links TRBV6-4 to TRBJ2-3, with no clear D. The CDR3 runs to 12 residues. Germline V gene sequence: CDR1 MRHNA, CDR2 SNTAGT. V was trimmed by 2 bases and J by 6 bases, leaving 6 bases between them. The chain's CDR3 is CASSDEADTQYF. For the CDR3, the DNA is TGTGCCAGCAGTGACGAAGCGGATACGCAGTATTTT.

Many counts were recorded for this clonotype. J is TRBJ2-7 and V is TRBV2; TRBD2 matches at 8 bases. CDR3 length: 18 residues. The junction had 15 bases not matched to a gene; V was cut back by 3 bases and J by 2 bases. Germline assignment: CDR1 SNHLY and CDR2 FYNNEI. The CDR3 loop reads CASSEGPGDGRATYEQYF. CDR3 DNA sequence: TGTGCCAGCAGTGAGGGTCCCGGTGACGGGAGGGCTACCTACGAGCAGTACTTC.